Listed below are T cell receptor beta chains from one sample, sequenced in a study of cytomegalovirus exposure and HLA in healthy donors. Method: immunoSEQ multiplex PCR; TCRdb's copy keeps in-frame clones and lacks some. The sample carries 90,000 to 150,000 clones, 77% recorded once. Sequenced material: PBMCs. The receptor source for this set is a human donor in good health. Both conserved end residues are part of each CDR3. Fields, in order: clone size, V gene, D gene, J gene, CDR3 DNA, CDR3 protein. D genes are given only for firm matches. Clone size is shown for a subset of rows, as once, few, many or a class of expanded clone.

>once|TRBV6-5|TRBD1|TRBJ2-7
TGTGCCAGCAGTTACGGGACAGGGGGCCCCTACGAGCAGTACTTC
CASSYGTGGPYEQYF
>-|TRBV6-5|TRBD1|TRBJ2-7
TGTGCCAGCAGAACTCGGACAGGGGCCACTCTCGAGCAGTACTTC
CASRTRTGATLEQYF
>-|TRBV2|-|TRBJ2-3
TGTGCCAGCTGCGACAGACCCTCAGATACGCAGTATTTT
CASCDRPSDTQYF
>-|TRBV28|-|TRBJ1-5
TGTGCCAGCAGTCCGTCCGGGTCAAATTGGAATCAGCCCCAGCATTTT
CASSPSGSNWNQPQHF
>-|TRBV19|TRBD1|TRBJ2-7
TGTGCCAGTAGTCAGGGGGCAGGGTACGAGCAGTACTTC
CASSQGAGYEQYF
>few|TRBV7-2|TRBD2|TRBJ2-3
TGTGCCAGCAGCTCCTTACTAGCGGTAACCACAGATACGCAGTATTTT
CASSSLLAVTTDTQYF
>-|TRBV19|-|TRBJ2-5
TGTGCCAGTAGTACCCCCCGGGGCCAAGAGACCCAGTACTTC
CASSTPRGQETQYF
>-|TRBV7-2|TRBD1|TRBJ1-2
TGTGCCAGCAGCTTAGGACAGGGATTTTCCTATGGCTACACCTTC
CASSLGQGFSYGYTF
>-|TRBV6-5|TRBD1|TRBJ1-4
TGTGCCAGCAGTTACAACAGGGGGTCTAATGAAAAACTGTTTTTT
CASSYNRGSNEKLFF
>-|TRBV5-1|-|TRBJ1-1
TGCGCCAGCAGCTTTGAGGGCACTCGCGCCACTGAAGCTTTCTTT
CASSFEGTRATEAFF
>-|TRBV4-2|-|TRBJ1-5
TGTGCCAGCAGCCAAGATTGGCGGGCTCAGCCCCAGCATTTT
CASSQDWRAQPQHF
>few|TRBV11-3|-|TRBJ2-3
TGTGCCAGCAGCTTAGCACTAACTAGCACAGATACGCAGTATTTT
CASSLALTSTDTQYF
>-|TRBV27|-|TRBJ2-5
TGTGCCAGCAGTTTATTAGCGGACCACCAAGAGACCCAGTACTTC
CASSLLADHQETQYF
>-|TRBV5-1|TRBD2|TRBJ2-1
TGCGCCAGCCATGCCCGACTAGCGGCATACAATGAGCAGTTCTTC
CASHARLAAYNEQFF
>-|TRBV5-6|-|TRBJ2-1
TGTGCCAGCAGCCTAAAATTTAGGGGCCCTTTCGTGGAGCAGTTCTTC
CASSLKFRGPFVEQFF
>once|TRBV28|-|TRBJ2-7
TGTGCCAGCAGTTTACTGAGACTGTTTTACGAGCAGTACTTC
CASSLLRLFYEQYF
>few|TRBV9|TRBD1|TRBJ1-4
TGTGCCAGCAGCGGGGGGACAGGGTCGAATAATGAAAAACTGTTTTTT
CASSGGTGSNNEKLFF
>-|TRBV28|-|TRBJ1-5
TGTGCCAGCAGTTTCGGTTATACGCTAATCAATCAGCCCCAGCATTTT
CASSFGYTLINQPQHF
>-|TRBV28|-|TRBJ2-6
TGTGCCAGCAGTTTGAGCGGGCCCCCTGGGGCCAACGGCCTGACTTTC
CASSLSGPPGANGLTF
>-|TRBV28|TRBD1|TRBJ1-3
TGTGCCAGCAGTTTACGCGGGACAGGGGGAAACACCATATATTTT
CASSLRGTGGNTIYF
>few|TRBV18|-|TRBJ1-1
TGTGCCAGCTCACCTACAGGGAACGGGGACACTGAAGCTTTCTTT
CASSPTGNGDTEAFF
>-|TRBV28|-|TRBJ1-2
TGTGCCAGCAGTTTATGGGCCGGGGGTGACTATGGCTACACCTTC
CASSLWAGGDYGYTF
>once|TRBV6-6|-|TRBJ2-1
TGTGCCAGCAACCTAGGGAGGGGGAGCTCCTACAATGAGCAGTTCTTC
CASNLGRGSSYNEQFF
>-|TRBV7-8|-|TRBJ1-6
TGTGCCAGCAGCTTAGTAACGGGGAATTCACCCCTCCACTTT
CASSLVTGNSPLHF
>-|TRBV6-5|-|TRBJ2-7
TGTGCCAGCAGAGTCGGTCACGCCTACGAGCAGTACTTC
CASRVGHAYEQYF
>-|TRBV29-1|TRBD1|TRBJ2-4
TGCAGCGTTCAGGGACAGCTAGCCAAAAACATTCAGTACTTC
CSVQGQLAKNIQYF
>few|TRBV27|TRBD1|TRBJ1-1
TGTGCCAGCAGTTTCCTAGGAGGGACAGGACCGCCTGAAGCTTTCTTT
CASSFLGGTGPPEAFF
>few|TRBV6-4|TRBD1|TRBJ1-1
TGTGCCAGCAGCGGACAGGGGGGCTCTGAAGCTTTCTTT
CASSGQGGSEAFF
>-|TRBV19|-|TRBJ2-7
TGTGCCAGTAGTATATCAGGGGAGGGGGCCTACGAGCAGTACTTC
CASSISGEGAYEQYF
>-|TRBV6-1|TRBD1|TRBJ1-1
TGTGCCAGCACCCCCGGTCAGGGGGCGAGGGAGGCTTTCTTT
CASTPGQGAREAFF
>-|TRBV7-9|TRBD2|TRBJ2-7
TGTGCCAGCAGCTTACGGCGGGAGGGCCGGTACGAGCAGTACTTC
CASSLRREGRYEQYF
>once|TRBV19|-|TRBJ2-1
TGTGCCAGTAGAGAGGCTTCCCTCTATGAGCAGTTCTTC
CASREASLYEQFF
>-|TRBV7-9|TRBD1|TRBJ2-7
TGTGCCAGCAGCCTAGTCCGGACAGGGATCTACGAGCAGTACTTC
CASSLVRTGIYEQYF
>once|TRBV18|-|TRBJ2-2
TGTGCCAGCTCACCGAGGAATCCGAACACCGGGGAGCTGTTTTTT
CASSPRNPNTGELFF
>once|TRBV5-1|-|TRBJ1-1
TGCGCCAGCGCGAACCAGGGGAGTGCTGAAGCTTTCTTT
CASANQGSAEAFF
>-|TRBV5-4|-|TRBJ1-1
TGTGCCAGCAGCGTTCTCACAGGGAACACTGAAGCTTTCTTT
CASSVLTGNTEAFF
>-|TRBV28|-|TRBJ2-3
TGTGCCAGCAGTTTTACGACTACCTTCACAGATACGCAGTATTTT
CASSFTTTFTDTQYF
>-|TRBV10-1|TRBD1|TRBJ2-3
TGCGCCAGACAGGGGGGTGCCCCAGATACGCAGTATTTT
CARQGGAPDTQYF
>-|TRBV5-1|-|TRBJ1-1
TGCGCCAGCAGCTTCTCGCGGATGAACACTGAAGCTTTCTTT
CASSFSRMNTEAFF
>few|TRBV11-2|TRBD2|TRBJ2-1
TGTGCCAGCAGCAGCGGGAGACGGGATGAGCAGTTCTTC
CASSSGRRDEQFF
>-|TRBV7-9|-|TRBJ1-5
TGTGCCAGCAGCTTAGCTACGGGGATGAGCAATCAGCCCCAGCATTTT
CASSLATGMSNQPQHF
>-|TRBV9|TRBD2|TRBJ2-7
TGTGCCAGCAGCGGGGGACTAGCGGGAGCCTTTGAGGAGCAGTACTTC
CASSGGLAGAFEEQYF
>-|TRBV7-9|-|TRBJ2-7
TGTGCCAGCAGCTTAGACGGACAGTTCTACGAGCAGTACTTC
CASSLDGQFYEQYF
>-|TRBV28|-|TRBJ1-1
TGTGCCAGTACACAGGACACTGAAGCTTTCTTT
CASTQDTEAFF
>few|TRBV7-9|-|TRBJ2-7
TGTGCCAGCAGCCCGCCAGGGTACAACTACGAGCAGTACTTC
CASSPPGYNYEQYF